These T cell receptor beta chains were read from a single sample in a study of control samples from healthy donors and cancer patients. The data were produced by immunoSEQ multiplex PCR, yet TCRdb's version contains in-frame clones alone and is incomplete. The sample holds just under 150,000 clones, more than 90% seen once. The specimen was blood. All receptors derive from a man under 40 in good health. The CDR3 runs from the conserved cysteine through the conserved F or W. The D gene is left open where the match is weak. Not every row has a clone size; where given, it reads once, few, many or a size class.

D gene: NA; V gene: TRBV27; clone size: NA; J gene: TRBJ1-1; CDR3 length: 15; CDR3 DNA: TGTGCCAGCAGTTTTGACTCGTCGGTCCACACTGAAGCTTTCTTT; CDR3 protein: CASSFDSSVHTEAFF
D gene: NA; V gene: TRBV28; clone size: NA; J gene: TRBJ1-1; CDR3 length: 16; CDR3 DNA: TGTGCCAGCAGTTTCTTAGCCCTTGTCGAACGTGGTGAAGCTTTCTTT; CDR3 protein: CASSFLALVERGEAFF
D gene: NA; V gene: TRBV27; clone size: NA; J gene: TRBJ1-3; CDR3 length: 12; CDR3 DNA: TGTGCCAGCGCCAGCTCTGGAAACACCATATATTTT; CDR3 protein: CASASSGNTIYF
D gene: NA; V gene: TRBV2; clone size: NA; J gene: TRBJ1-1; CDR3 length: 13; CDR3 DNA: TGTGCCAGCAGTGAAGCCAGGAACACTGAAGCTTTCTTT; CDR3 protein: CASSEARNTEAFF
D gene: NA; V gene: TRBV19; clone size: once; J gene: TRBJ1-5; CDR3 length: 14; CDR3 DNA: TGTGCCAGTAGTACAGGGACGGTTAGTCAGCCCCAGCATTTT; CDR3 protein: CASSTGTVSQPQHF
D gene: NA; V gene: TRBV27; clone size: NA; J gene: TRBJ1-2; CDR3 length: 13; CDR3 DNA: TGTGCCAGCAGCCTTGGATGGGAATATGGCTACACCTTC; CDR3 protein: CASSLGWEYGYTF
D gene: TRBD1; V gene: TRBV6-5; clone size: NA; J gene: TRBJ2-7; CDR3 length: 16; CDR3 DNA: TGTGCCAGCAGTTACCACTCGCCGGGACAGGGCTACGAGCAGTACTTC; CDR3 protein: CASSYHSPGQGYEQYF
D gene: NA; V gene: TRBV4-2; clone size: few; J gene: TRBJ1-1; CDR3 length: 15; CDR3 DNA: TGTGCCAGCAGCCAAGAAGGAGGCATGAACACTGAAGCTTTCTTT; CDR3 protein: CASSQEGGMNTEAFF
D gene: TRBD1; V gene: TRBV27; clone size: NA; J gene: TRBJ1-2; CDR3 length: 15; CDR3 DNA: TGTGCCAGCAGTCAGTCCGACAGGGGAACCTATGGCTACACCTTC; CDR3 protein: CASSQSDRGTYGYTF
D gene: TRBD1; V gene: TRBV6-5; clone size: NA; J gene: TRBJ1-6; CDR3 length: 16; CDR3 DNA: TGTGCCAGCAGTTACTCGGGGACAGCCTGGATTGAACCCCTCCACTTT; CDR3 protein: CASSYSGTAWIEPLHF
D gene: NA; V gene: TRBV9; clone size: NA; J gene: TRBJ2-3; CDR3 length: 15; CDR3 DNA: TGTGCCAGCAGCCAACGGGGGTTACACACAGATACGCAGTATTTT; CDR3 protein: CASSQRGLHTDTQYF
D gene: NA; V gene: TRBV3-1/TRBV3-2; clone size: NA; J gene: TRBJ2-7; CDR3 length: 14; CDR3 DNA: TGTGCCAGCAGCCAGGGTCAGGGGTACTACGAGCAGTACTTC; CDR3 protein: CASSQGQGYYEQYF
D gene: NA; V gene: TRBV5-1; clone size: NA; J gene: TRBJ1-3; CDR3 length: 13; CDR3 DNA: TGCGCCAGCAGCTGGAGCTCTGGAAACACCATATATTTT; CDR3 protein: CASSWSSGNTIYF
D gene: TRBD2; V gene: TRBV29-1; clone size: NA; J gene: TRBJ2-1; CDR3 length: 15; CDR3 DNA: TGCAGCGTACCCACTAGCGGGGGGGCCGGAGATGAGCAGTTCTTC; CDR3 protein: CSVPTSGGAGDEQFF
D gene: NA; V gene: TRBV6-5; clone size: once; J gene: TRBJ1-2; CDR3 length: 11; CDR3 DNA: TGTCTCGTTGGACAGTCTCCCGGCTACACCTTC; CDR3 protein: CLVGQSPGYTF
D gene: TRBD1; V gene: TRBV5-1; clone size: NA; J gene: TRBJ1-4; CDR3 length: 15; CDR3 DNA: TGCGCCAGCAGCTTGGCCGTGACAGGGGGCTCAAAACTGTTTTTT; CDR3 protein: CASSLAVTGGSKLFF
D gene: NA; V gene: TRBV6-5; clone size: NA; J gene: TRBJ1-5; CDR3 length: 13; CDR3 DNA: TGTGCCACCGCAAGTTTGAGCAATCAGCCCCAGCATTTT; CDR3 protein: CATASLSNQPQHF
D gene: NA; V gene: TRBV19; clone size: NA; J gene: TRBJ1-3; CDR3 length: 17; CDR3 DNA: TGTGCCAGTAGTATAGTTTTTGGGTCCAGCTCTGGAAACACCATATATTTT; CDR3 protein: CASSIVFGSSSGNTIYF
D gene: NA; V gene: TRBV6-6; clone size: NA; J gene: TRBJ2-3; CDR3 length: 15; CDR3 DNA: TGTGCCAGCAGTTACTCGGGGCCCACTGCAGATACGCAGTATTTT; CDR3 protein: CASSYSGPTADTQYF
D gene: TRBD1; V gene: TRBV18; clone size: NA; J gene: TRBJ1-6; CDR3 length: 15; CDR3 DNA: TGTGCCAGCTCAGACAGGGGCGCCACCGATTCACCCCTCCACTTT; CDR3 protein: CASSDRGATDSPLHF
D gene: NA; V gene: TRBV27; clone size: NA; J gene: TRBJ1-6; CDR3 length: 16; CDR3 DNA: TGTGCCAGCAGTTTAGGATCTGGTCAGGGCAGTTCACCCCTCCACTTT; CDR3 protein: CASSLGSGQGSSPLHF
D gene: NA; V gene: TRBV6-1; clone size: NA; J gene: TRBJ2-3; CDR3 length: 16; CDR3 DNA: TGTGCCAGCAGTGAGTTCCGGTGGGGTCTCACAGATACGCAGTATTTT; CDR3 protein: CASSEFRWGLTDTQYF
D gene: NA; V gene: TRBV28; clone size: few; J gene: TRBJ1-5; CDR3 length: 12; CDR3 DNA: TGTGCCAGCAGTTTAAGTAGTCAGCCCCAGCATTTT; CDR3 protein: CASSLSSQPQHF
D gene: NA; V gene: TRBV27; clone size: NA; J gene: TRBJ1-1; CDR3 length: 13; CDR3 DNA: TGTGCCAGCAGTTTAGACCAGAACACTGAAGCTTTCTTT; CDR3 protein: CASSLDQNTEAFF
D gene: NA; V gene: TRBV28; clone size: NA; J gene: TRBJ2-3; CDR3 length: 15; CDR3 DNA: TGTGCCAGCAGCCCCGGTTGGCAGGTCTACGGTACGCAGTATTTT; CDR3 protein: CASSPGWQVYGTQYF
D gene: NA; V gene: TRBV28; clone size: NA; J gene: TRBJ2-5; CDR3 length: 15; CDR3 DNA: TGTGCCAGCAGTTCCCTAGGAAAATTACAAGAGACCCAGTACTTC; CDR3 protein: CASSSLGKLQETQYF
D gene: NA; V gene: TRBV9; clone size: NA; J gene: TRBJ1-1; CDR3 length: 16; CDR3 DNA: TGTGCCAGCAGCTCCTCTCGGACAAAGCCAAACACTGAAGCTTTCTTT; CDR3 protein: CASSSSRTKPNTEAFF
D gene: TRBD2; V gene: TRBV19; clone size: NA; J gene: TRBJ2-3; CDR3 length: 15; CDR3 DNA: TGTGCCAGTAGTACGGGACTAGCGAACACAGATACGCAGTATTTT; CDR3 protein: CASSTGLANTDTQYF
D gene: NA; V gene: TRBV5-4; clone size: once; J gene: TRBJ1-2; CDR3 length: 14; CDR3 DNA: TGTGCCAGCAGCTTGAGAGGGCTTAACTATGGCTACACCTTC; CDR3 protein: CASSLRGLNYGYTF